This T cell receptor (beta chain) stems from a study of cytomegalovirus exposure and HLA in healthy donors. The V gene's germline CDR1 is SGHTA and CDR2 FQGNSA. The CDR3 covers 16 residues. The germline V and J ends were trimmed by 2 bases and 1 base, with 12 bases remaining between them. The data were produced by immunoSEQ multiplex PCR, yet TCRdb's version contains in-frame clones alone and is incomplete. The table has tens of thousands of clones, over 80% seen once. The chain joins TRBV7-2 to TRBJ2-4, with D possibly being TRBD2 (6 bases). The origin of this receptor is a man aged 25 to 40 in good health and CMV-seronegative. Sequencing used PBMCs. CDR3 sequence reads: CASSLREAGAKNIQYF. DNA of the CDR3: TGTGCCAGCAGCTTACGCGAGGCGGGGGCCAAAAACATTCAGTACTTC. Full variable domain (outside the CDR3, taken from reference TRBV7-2 and TRBJ2-4): GAGVSQSPSNKVTEKGKDVELRCDPISGHTALYWYRQSLGQGLEFLIYFQGNSAPDKSGLPSDRFSAERTGGSVSTLTIQRTQQEDSAVYLCASSLREAGAKNIQYFGAGTRLSVL.